These 14 T cell receptor beta chains were sequenced from one sample in a study of shared clonotypes between healthy human individuals. Generated by immunoSEQ multiplex PCR, the TCRdb table keeps only in-frame clones and is missing some. The table records 800,000 or so clones, roughly 96% of them present only once. Naive CD8 cells comprised CD45RO-negative, CCR7-positively selected cells, excluding terminally differentiated effector memory CD45RA+ cells. The sample taken for sequencing was naive CD8+ T cells sorted from blood. The receptors were sampled from a man younger than 45 in good health.

CDR3 bases: TGTGCCAGCAGCGTAGATAGGGACAATAACTATGGCTACACCTTC. Residues: CASSVDRDNNYGYTF. This sequence joins TRBV9 and TRBJ1-2; D possibly corresponds to TRBD1 (6 bases). The CDR3 is made up of 15 amino acids. V lost 0 bases, J lost 1 base, and 10 bases lay in between. Germline V CDR1 and CDR2: SGDLS, YYNGEE.

The chain recombines TRBV7-9 with TRBJ2-2; 9 positions match TRBD1. V shed 4 bases and J 6 bases; nucleotides not matched to a gene: 9. This CDR3 has 16 residues. Germline CDR1 and CDR2: SEHNR and FQNEAQ (reference sequence). The CDR3 is CASSSPGTGSPGELFF. CDR3 bases: TGTGCCAGCAGCTCCCCCGGGACAGGGTCCCCCGGGGAGCTGTTTTTT.

This chain connects TRBV6-1 to TRBJ1-5; 9 positions match TRBD1. This CDR3 comprises 16 residues. Germline V CDR1 and CDR2: MNHNS, SASEGT. V shed 4 bases, J shed 7 bases, and the junction held 11 bases outside the gene matches. The DNA for the CDR3 is TGTGCCAGCAGTGGCCGGGACAGGGATACGGGACAGCCCCAGCATTTT. Translating it yields CASSGRDRDTGQPQHF.

The gene calls are TRBV14 and TRBJ2-3; TRBD1 aligns across 7 bases. Unmatched junction bases numbered 11, after V lost 0 bases and J lost 2 bases. The CDR3 totals 18 residues. The germline CDR1 and CDR2 sequences are SGHDN and FVKESK. DNA of the CDR3: TGTGCCAGCAGCCAAGAAGGGGGACAGTGGGGCTACACAGATACGCAGTATTTT. Amino acid sequence: CASSQEGGQWGYTDTQYF.

This chain uses TRBV7-2 with TRBJ1-1; D gene ambiguous. The CDR3 extends over 15 amino acids. The V and J ends lost 4 bases and 0 bases respectively, with 12 bases between them. Germline V gene sequence: CDR1 SGHTA, CDR2 FQGNSA. The DNA for the CDR3 is TGTGCCAGCAGCTCATGGACGGGAATGAACACTGAAGCTTTCTTT. Its protein is CASSSWTGMNTEAFF.

J is TRBJ1-2 and V is TRBV18; 9 nucleotides align to TRBD1. Per the germline V gene, CDR1 is KGHSH and CDR2 is LQKENI. This CDR3 is built from 15 residues. V was pared by 3 bases and J by 4 bases, with 6 bases of the junction left unmatched. DNA of the CDR3: TGTGCCAGCTCACCTTCGACAGGGGGGGGCTATGGCTACACCTTC. Protein sequence: CASSPSTGGGYGYTF.

This clone was recorded a few times. The V and J genes are TRBV29-1 and TRBJ2-1, with D unresolved. The CDR3 is 12 amino acids. Trimming removed 2 bases at V and 0 bases at J, with 2 bases between. Germline values: CDR1 SQVTM, CDR2 ANQGSEA. CDR3 sequence: CSVESSYNEQFF. In DNA form, the CDR3 reads TGCAGCGTTGAAAGCTCCTACAATGAGCAGTTCTTC.

The chain recombines TRBV9 with TRBJ1-4; D remains unclear. The CDR3 sequence is 11 residues long. Germline V gene sequence: CDR1 SGDLS, CDR2 YYNGEE. Trimming cost V 3 bases and J 4 bases, with 1 base left between them. The CDR3 loop reads CASSDNEKLFF. The DNA for the CDR3 is TGTGCCAGCAGCGATAATGAAAAACTGTTTTTT.

The chain links TRBV25-1 to TRBJ1-1; D might be TRBD1 (5 bases). The CDR3 loop spans 14 amino acids. The germline gives CDR1 MGHDK, CDR2 SYGVNS. Trimming shortened V by 3 bases and J by 4 bases, and 12 bases separated the two germline ends. The CDR3: CASSEGRVFTEAFF. The CDR3 nucleotides read TGTGCCAGCAGTGAGGGCAGGGTGTTCACTGAAGCTTTCTTT.

The genes are TRBV2 and TRBJ2-3; 12 bases map to TRBD2. Germline loops: CDR1 SNHLY, CDR2 FYNNEI. Trimming cost V 4 bases and J 4 bases; bases outside gene matches: 6. This CDR3 has 16 amino acids. CDR3 loop: CASSGGLAGRSDTQYF. DNA for the CDR3: TGTGCCAGCAGTGGAGGACTAGCGGGACGTTCAGATACGCAGTATTTT.

This clone appeared once. Other DNA sequences in this sample translate to the same CDR3. The chain combines TRBV28 with TRBJ2-7; the D is unclear. V was clipped by 3 bases and J by 0 bases, with 6 bases between them. This CDR3 region has 13 residues. Germline CDR1 MDHEN, CDR2 SYDVKM. The CDR3 nucleotides read TGTGCCAGCAGTTTCCGGAACTCCTACGAGCAGTACTTC. This sequence encodes CASSFRNSYEQYF.

The CDR3 DNA sequence: TGTGCCAGCAGTTACTCTTCGGACGCGCACGAGCAGTACTTC. Its protein is CASSYSSDAHEQYF. The rearrangement uses TRBV6-5 and TRBJ2-7, with D unresolved. The CDR3 is made up of 14 amino acids. V lost 0 bases, J lost 5 bases, and 11 bases lay in between. CDR1 is MNHEY, CDR2 SVGAGI, per germline.

The V and J genes are TRBV13 and TRBJ2-7; D assignment may be TRBD1 or TRBD2 (5 bases each). Trimming took 4 bases from V and 3 from J, leaving 16 bases between them. Germline CDR1 PRHDT, CDR2 FYEKMQ (reference sequence). The CDR3 contains 15 residues. This CDR3 is CASSYHRDGNYEQYF. The CDR3 bases are TGTGCCAGCAGCTACCACCGGGACGGGAACTACGAGCAGTACTTC.

This chain links TRBV7-2 with TRBJ2-5; D ambiguous. The V and J ends lost 4 bases and 0 bases respectively, with 15 bases between them. The V gene's germline CDR1 is SGHTA and CDR2 FQGNSA. CDR3 size: 16 residues. This CDR3 reads CASSSLSTRYQETQYF. The CDR3 DNA is TGTGCCAGCAGCTCTCTTTCGACTCGGTACCAAGAGACCCAGTACTTC.